This TCR beta chain stems from a study of preoperative IRX-2 immunotherapy in early breast cancer. Profiled with immunoSEQ multiplex PCR; TCRdb holds only in-frame clones, not every one. The sample consists of tens of thousands of clones, almost 90% of them appearing once. Per germline, CDR1 MDHEN and CDR2 SYDVKM. With 6 bases removed from V and 4 bases from J, the gap between germline ends came to 10 bases. CDR3 length equals 12 residues. Treatment: preoperative locoregional IRX-2 cytokine immunotherapy. Samples came from a phase Ib trial of preoperative locoregional IRX-2 cytokine immunotherapy. The biological material was taken from a patient treated with IRX-2 immunotherapy. The chain combines TRBV28 with TRBJ2-7; D is ambiguous. The TCR sequence derives from a human donor with breast cancer. The CDR3: CASSYPSYEQYF. CDR3 DNA: TGTGCCAGCAGCTACCCCAGTTACGAGCAGTACTTC.